The entry below gives a single TCR beta chain sequence along with its context. Antigen specificity is unknown. This sample was included in a study of yellow fever vaccine responses in identical twins. Overall study results and limits: Reportedly, twins' vaccine T cell responses looked partly convergent and partly personalized.

TCRdb passed the RT-PCR reads through MiXCR, listing each CDR3 protein once. The sample records approximately 9,700 distinct CDR3 sequences, 70% to 90% being singletons. Germline CDR1 is KGHSH and CDR2 is LQKENI. This CDR3 is 13 amino acids long. V shed 2 bases and J shed 3 bases, with 7 bases lying between them. V is TRBV18 and J is TRBJ2-5; TRBD1 is a possible D gene (5 bases). The receptor's source is a woman younger than 35 who received the yellow fever vaccine. The material sequenced was T cells from blood (PBMCs), unsorted or a sorted subset (not recorded which), taken before or after yellow fever vaccination (not recorded which). CDR3: CASSPGAKETQYF. In DNA form, the CDR3 reads TGTGCCAGCTCACCAGGGGCTAAAGAGACCCAGTACTTC.